Listed here are 16 T cell receptor beta chains from one sample, sequenced in a study of spatial heterogeneity in lung cancer. Study-wide results and caveats: Mutation counts in tumors were tracked by counts of expanded intratumoral alpha and beta TCRs.

Each CDR3 protein gets one entry after TCRdb re-called the 5' RACE reads with MiXCR. In the table there are around 13,000 distinct CDR3 sequences, about 5% of which are singletons. These receptors are not linked to any known antigen. Noted time point: sample taken at primary tumor resection. This material consisted of lung tumor tissue, taken at surgery. These receptors originate from a male donor with early-stage non-small cell lung cancer.

Many counts were recorded for this clonotype. The CDR3 nucleotides read TGCGCCAGCAGTAGCATCGGGACAGACCAATTACTTCACACTGAAGCTTTCTTT. Its translation is CASSSIGTDQLLHTEAFF. This chain links TRBV10-2 with TRBJ1-1; 7 positions match TRBD1. V was pared by 5 bases and J by 3 bases, with 18 bases of the junction left unmatched. CDR1 WSHSY and CDR2 SAAADI come from the germline V gene. The CDR3 consists of 18 residues.

This clonotype has at least ten counts. V usage is TRBV12-3 or TRBV12-4 and J usage is TRBJ2-7; 10 bases align to TRBD1. V dropped 5 bases and J dropped 2; count of bases not matched to a gene: 9. This CDR3 has 16 amino acids. CDR3 sequence: CASSRWTGGTPYEQYF. CDR3 sequence (DNA): TGTGCCAGCAGTCGATGGACAGGGGGAACTCCCTACGAGCAGTACTTC.

This clonotype qualifies as medium-sized. The chain is built from TRBV5-6 and TRBJ1-2; possibly TRBD1 for D (5 bases). This CDR3 comprises 13 residues. Trimming cost V 3 bases and J 3 bases, with 9 bases left between them. Germline V gene lookup returns CDR1 SGHDT and CDR2 YYEEEE. The CDR3 DNA follows: TGTGCCAGCAGCTACGGAGGGGACTATGGCTACACCTTC. As protein: CASSYGGDYGYTF.

Many counts were recorded for this clonotype. The chain employs TRBV7-3 and TRBJ2-7, with D possibly matching TRBD2 (6 bases). Germline V gene lookup returns CDR1 SGHTA and CDR2 FQGTGA. The CDR3 contains 15 residues. V lost 2 bases to trimming and J lost 2 bases, with 13 bases between them. CDR3 residues: CASSLYPGVTYEQYF. DNA of the CDR3: TGTGCCAGCAGCTTATATCCGGGGGTGACCTACGAGCAGTACTTC.

This clonotype appeared many times. This rearrangement joins TRBV7-3 to TRBJ2-1; 14 bases align to TRBD2. J was trimmed by 10 bases and V by 4 bases; bases with no gene match: 3. This CDR3 spans 14 amino acids. Germline V CDR1 and CDR2: SGHTA, FQGTGA. The CDR3 DNA is TGTGCCAGCAGCTCCGGACTAGCGGGAGGAGAGCAGTTCTTC. It specifies CASSSGLAGGEQFF.

Many counts were recorded for this clonotype. The chain joins TRBV9 to TRBJ2-1; 13 positions match TRBD2. Germline-derived CDR1 and CDR2 are SGDLS and YYNGEE. This CDR3 contains 15 residues. With V trimmed by 3 bases and J by 7 bases, 4 bases remained unmatched. The CDR3: CASSEGLAGLNEQFF. CDR3 nucleotides: TGTGCCAGCAGCGAGGGACTAGCGGGATTGAATGAGCAGTTCTTC. The full variable domain, rest sourced from reference TRBV9 and TRBJ2-1, is DSGVTQTPKHLITATGQRVTLRCSPRSGDLSVYWYQQSLDQGLQFLIQYYNGEERAKGNILERFSAQQFPDLHSELNLSSLELGDSALYFCASSEGLAGLNEQFFGPGTRLTVL.

This rearrangement joins TRBV19 to TRBJ1-1; 7 bases line up with TRBD1. This CDR3 is built from 14 residues. Germline trimming cut 4 bases from V and 7 bases from J; bases unmatched to any gene: 9. Germline-derived CDR1 and CDR2 are LNHDA and SQIVND (reference sequence). CDR3 region: CASSTSGTDIEAFF. In DNA form, the CDR3 reads TGTGCCAGTAGTACCTCCGGGACAGACATTGAAGCTTTCTTT. The complete variable domain, with remaining parts taken from reference TRBV19 and TRBJ1-1, reads DGGITQSPKYLFRKEGQNVTLSCEQNLNHDAMYWYRQDPGQGLRLIYYSQIVNDFQKGDIAEGYSVSREKKESFPLTVTSAQKNPTAFYLCASSTSGTDIEAFFGQGTRLTVV.

V is TRBV28 and J is TRBJ2-7, with TRBD2 matching 7 bases. The germline CDR1 and CDR2 sequences are MDHEN and SYDVKM. The CDR3 has 17 amino acids. V lost 5 bases, J lost 5 bases, and 18 bases stayed unmatched. In DNA, the CDR3 is TGTGCCAGCAGTCCCTCCAGGCGGGACTATTCCAGGGACGAGCAGTACTTC. Protein: CASSPSRRDYSRDEQYF. Together with reference TRBV28 and TRBJ2-7, the CDR3 gives the full variable domain: DVKVTQSSRYLVKRTGEKVFLECVQDMDHENMFWYRQDPGLGLRLIYFSYDVKMKEKGDIPEGYSVSREKKERFSLILESASTNQTSMYLCASSPSRRDYSRDEQYFGPGTRLTVT.

This clonotype has a count of ten or more. CDR3 region: CSARSQGGYEQYV. CDR3 sequence (DNA): TGCAGTGCTAGGTCCCAGGGCGGCTACGAGCAGTACGTC. The chain has TRBV20-1 and TRBJ2-7; D possibly corresponds to TRBD1 (5 bases). The CDR3 spans 13 residues. Germline CDR1 is DFQATT and CDR2 is SNEGSKA (reference sequence). Trimming removed 3 bases at V and 3 bases at J, with 12 bases between.

This clonotype has at least ten counts. For the CDR3, the DNA is TGCAGTGCTACGACTTTTTCCTACAATGAGCAGTTCTTC. It is translated as CSATTFSYNEQFF. The rearrangement joins TRBV20-1 to TRBJ2-1; D is unclear. Germline CDR1 reads DFQATT; CDR2 reads SNEGSKA (reference sequence). This CDR3 region has 13 residues. V lost 4 bases to trimming and J lost 1 base, with 8 bases between them.

This clonotype was picked up many times. This chain joins TRBV29-1 and TRBJ2-5; D call uncertain. This CDR3 comprises 12 residues. CDR1 and CDR2 (germline): SQVTM, ANQGSEA. V lost 3 bases, J lost 4 bases, and 9 bases lay in between. The CDR3 reads CSVDHGPETQYF. The DNA for the CDR3 is TGCAGCGTTGATCATGGCCCAGAGACCCAGTACTTC. Combining the CDR3 with reference TRBV29-1 and TRBJ2-5 gives the whole variable domain SAVISQKPSRDICQRGTSLTIQCQVDSQVTMMFWYRQQPGQSLTLIATANQGSEATYESGFVIDKFPISRPNLTFSTLTVSNMSPEDSSIYLCSVDHGPETQYFGPGTRLLVL.

This clonotype has ten or more counts. CDR3 loop: CSARQGTRTDTQYF. CDR3 coding DNA: TGCAGTGCTAGACAGGGTACTCGCACAGATACGCAGTATTTT. The chain is built from TRBV20-1 and TRBJ2-3, with D possibly being TRBD1 (5 bases). The CDR3 is 14 amino acids. The ends were cut back, 2 bases at V and 1 base at J, with 10 bases in the middle. Looked up from germline, CDR1 is DFQATT and CDR2 is SNEGSKA (reference sequence).

This clonotype has at least ten counts. J is TRBJ1-2 and V is TRBV12-3 or TRBV12-4; D is unclear. The CDR3 length is 13 residues. Between the trimmed V and J ends, which lost 6 bases and 0 bases, there was a span of 8 bases. The CDR3 loop reads CASSPQTNYGYTF. The CDR3 DNA is TGTGCCAGCAGCCCCCAGACTAACTATGGCTACACCTTC.

The table lists this clonotype with many counts. The CDR3 DNA reads TGTGCCAGCAGCTTAATGGGACAAGCCGGAAACACCATATATTTT. Translated, it gives CASSLMGQAGNTIYF. This chain connects TRBV7-6 to TRBJ1-3; possibly TRBD1 for D (6 bases). V lost 2 bases and J lost 4, with 12 bases in between. There are 15 residues in the CDR3. Germline loops: CDR1 SGHVS, CDR2 FNYEAQ.

By sample share, this clonotype is medium-sized. The rearrangement joins TRBV12-3 or TRBV12-4 to TRBJ1-2; possible D gene TRBD1, 6 bases. V dropped 5 bases and J dropped 2 bases, with 9 bases sitting between them. The CDR3 sequence is 13 residues long. The CDR3 DNA reads TGTGCCAGCAGTCCGGACAGAAACTATGGCTACACCTTC. Its translation is CASSPDRNYGYTF.

This clonotype has ten or more counts. The V call is TRBV20-1, the J call TRBJ1-3, with 7 bases that match TRBD1. Germline trimming cut 0 bases from V and 15 bases from J; bases unmatched to any gene: 14. CDR1 and CDR2 from the germline V gene are DFQATT and SNEGSKA (reference sequence). The CDR3 is made up of 14 amino acids. The CDR3 sequence: CSARDPIYRGREYF. The CDR3 DNA is TGCAGTGCTAGAGATCCGATTTACAGGGGCAGGGAATATTTT.